This is a list of T cell receptor beta chains from one sample in a study of OX40 agonist ivuxolimab in advanced cancers. The protocol was immunoSEQ multiplex PCR, while the TCRdb copy is restricted to in-frame clones and leaves out a portion. Of tens of thousands of clones listed, over 80% are singletons. The material sequenced was CD4+ or CD8+ T cells sorted from blood, taken in a trial of the OX40 agonist ivuxolimab. The source is an adult with an advanced solid tumor such as melanoma, head and neck, liver or kidney cancer. The conserved cysteine and the conserved F or W are not part of the CDR3 here.

TRBJ1-1 | TRBV27 | ASSLGVGTEAF
TRBJ2-1 | TRBV11-1 | ASSRASVWMGNEQF
TRBJ2-1 | TRBV25-1 | ATSDPVSNNEQF
TRBJ2-7 | TRBV4-3 | ASSHLQGDGNEQY
TRBJ2-1 | TRBV6-5 | ASSKIRGFNEQF
TRBJ2-7 | TRBV7-9 | ASSLESAYEQY
TRBJ2-7 | TRBV7-9 | ASSQQQGATGEQY
TRBJ2-1 | TRBV5-6 | ASSLALAGFNEQF
TRBJ2-7 | TRBV7-9 | ASSPWTGTEQY
TRBJ2-7 | TRBV7-2 | ASSLRQAAYEQY
TRBJ1-5 | TRBV5-4 | ASSSGTVAQPQH
TRBJ1-6 | TRBV6-5 | ASARPSPLH
TRBJ2-4 | TRBV19 | ASNWGQGNIQY
TRBJ2-7 | TRBV21-1 | ASIPMKEGKPYEQY
TRBJ2-7 | TRBV5-1 | ASSYGYEQY
TRBJ2-7 | TRBV5-1 | ASSGAGTGAPYEQY